This paragraph covers one T cell receptor beta chain sequence. This record belongs to a study of blood T cell repertoires in COVID-19. Original data processing: Estimates of nucleated cell counts were drawn from the amplification of reference gene primers. Clones were read by immunoSEQ multiplex PCR, and TCRdb kept only the in-frame ones, dropping some. V and J calls and clone size are as listed in that table; D and trimming were resolved from the DNA. The repertoire holds about 88,000 clones, with approximately 91% as singletons. This TCR came from a man aged 55-75 years with acute or convalescent COVID-19. Sequencing was carried out using peripheral blood.

The CDR3 here is CSASGQRIQYNSPLHF. The CDR3, as DNA: TGCAGTGCAAGTGGACAGCGCATACAATATAATTCACCCCTCCACTTT. This sequence joins TRBV20-1 and TRBJ1-6; tentative D call: TRBD1 (6 bases). The CDR3 is 16 residues long. V lost 6 bases and J lost 4, with 19 bases in between. Germline CDR1 and CDR2: DFQATT and SNEGSKA (reference sequence).